This T cell receptor beta chain was recovered during a study of cytomegalovirus exposure and HLA in healthy donors. The PCR used 60 Vbeta and 13 Jbeta primers. Sequencing was performed with immunoSEQ multiplex PCR; in TCRdb, only in-frame clones are kept and a portion is missing. This table has some 200,000 clones, approximately 70% appearing once. The CDR3 has 14 residues. V lost 4 bases and J 2 bases, leaving 11 bases between the germline ends. Per the germline V gene, CDR1 is MNHNS and CDR2 is SASEGT. Sample: PBMCs. This TCR was recovered from a middle-aged man in good health and CMV-seropositive. The chain recombines TRBV6-1 with TRBJ1-2, with D perhaps matching TRBD1 (5 bases). CDR3 amino acids: CASSGWGENYGYTF. For the CDR3, the DNA is TGTGCCAGCAGTGGGTGGGGGGAAAACTATGGCTACACCTTC.